The source of this T cell receptor beta chain is a study of T cell responses to AZD1222 COVID-19 vaccine. Trimming shortened V by 1 base and J by 4 bases, and 17 bases separated the two germline ends. This CDR3 has 16 residues. Per the germline V gene, CDR1 is SGHRS and CDR2 is YFSETQ. Repertoires were generated with immunoSEQ multiplex PCR, while TCRdb's copy carries only in-frame clones and drops some. The repertoire holds 130,000 to 150,000 clones, 85% to 95% seen once, with roughly 2% in the top ten. Overall study results and limits: Only a handful of individuals given AZD1222 were seropositive at baseline. Two AZD1222 administrations were followed by greater Spike-specific TCR breadth and depth. CD4 TCRs linked to vaccination spanned spike, dominating at 160-218 and 743-854.

A word on this clone: Its antigen is undetermined.

This sequence joins TRBV5-1 and TRBJ1-2; possibly TRBD1 for D (6 bases). The source material was peripheral blood, sampled on day 0 of AZD1222 vaccination. This TCR derives from an adult in good health. CDR3 in amino acids: CASSLRVAGAGYGYTF. CDR3 in DNA: TGCGCCAGCAGCTTGAGGGTTGCAGGGGCGGGCTATGGCTACACCTTC.